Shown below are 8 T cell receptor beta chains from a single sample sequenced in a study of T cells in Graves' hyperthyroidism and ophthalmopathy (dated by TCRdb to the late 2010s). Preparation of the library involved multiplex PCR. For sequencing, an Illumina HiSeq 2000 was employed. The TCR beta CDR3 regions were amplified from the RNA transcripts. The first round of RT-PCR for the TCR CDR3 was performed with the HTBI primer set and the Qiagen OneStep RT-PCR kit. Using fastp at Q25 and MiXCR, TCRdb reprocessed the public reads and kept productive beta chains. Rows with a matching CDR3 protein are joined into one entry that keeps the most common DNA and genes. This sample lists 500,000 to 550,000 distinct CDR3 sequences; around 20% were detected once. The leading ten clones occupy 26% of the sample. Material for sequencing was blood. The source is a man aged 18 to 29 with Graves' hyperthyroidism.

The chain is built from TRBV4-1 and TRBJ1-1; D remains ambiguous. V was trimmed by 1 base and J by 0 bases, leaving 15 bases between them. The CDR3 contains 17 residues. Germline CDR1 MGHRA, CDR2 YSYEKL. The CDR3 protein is CASSQAPGVLLNTEAFF. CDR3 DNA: TGCGCCAGCAGCCAAGCCCCAGGCGTCCTGCTGAACACTGAAGCTTTCTTT.

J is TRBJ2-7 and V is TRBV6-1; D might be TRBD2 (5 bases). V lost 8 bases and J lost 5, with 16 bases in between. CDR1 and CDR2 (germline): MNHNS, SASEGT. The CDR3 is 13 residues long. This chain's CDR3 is CASSPPTINEQYF. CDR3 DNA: TGTGCCAGCTCACCCCCGACTATTAACGAGCAGTACTTC.

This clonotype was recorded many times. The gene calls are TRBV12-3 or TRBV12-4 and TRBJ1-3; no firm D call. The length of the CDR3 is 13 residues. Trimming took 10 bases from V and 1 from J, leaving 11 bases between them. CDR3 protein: CATTMTSGNTIYF. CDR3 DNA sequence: TGTGCCACCACCATGACTTCTGGAAACACCATATATTTT.

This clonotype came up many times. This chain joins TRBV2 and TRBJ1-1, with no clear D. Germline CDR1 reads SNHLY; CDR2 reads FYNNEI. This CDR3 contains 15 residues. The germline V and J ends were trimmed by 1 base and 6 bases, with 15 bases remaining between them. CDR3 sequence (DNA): TGTGCCAGCAGTGAAGGACTTTTCTCTGACCCTGAAGCTTTCTTT. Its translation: CASSEGLFSDPEAFF.

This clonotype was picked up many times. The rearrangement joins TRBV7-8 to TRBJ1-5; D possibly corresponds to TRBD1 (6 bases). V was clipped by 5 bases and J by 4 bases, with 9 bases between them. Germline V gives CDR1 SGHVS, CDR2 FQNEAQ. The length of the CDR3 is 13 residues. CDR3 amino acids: CASSQGTNQPQHF. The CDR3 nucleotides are TGTGCCAGCAGCCAGGGGACAAATCAGCCCCAGCATTTT.

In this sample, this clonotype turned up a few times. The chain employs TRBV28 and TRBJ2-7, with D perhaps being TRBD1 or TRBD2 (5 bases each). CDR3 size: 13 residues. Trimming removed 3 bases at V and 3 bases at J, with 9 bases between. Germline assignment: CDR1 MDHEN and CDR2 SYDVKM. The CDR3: CASSFGGFYEQYF. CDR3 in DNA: TGTGCCAGCAGTTTTGGGGGTTTCTACGAGCAGTACTTC.

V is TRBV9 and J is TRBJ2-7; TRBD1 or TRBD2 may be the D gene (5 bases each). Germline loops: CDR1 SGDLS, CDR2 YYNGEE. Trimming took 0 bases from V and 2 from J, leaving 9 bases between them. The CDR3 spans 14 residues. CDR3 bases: TGTGCCAGCAGCGTAGGGGGGTATGCCTACGAGCAGTACTTC. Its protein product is CASSVGGYAYEQYF.

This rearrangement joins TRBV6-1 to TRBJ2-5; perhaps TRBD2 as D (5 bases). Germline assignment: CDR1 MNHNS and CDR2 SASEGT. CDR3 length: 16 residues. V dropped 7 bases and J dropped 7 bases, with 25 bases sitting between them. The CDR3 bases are TGTGCCAGCAACCCAGTGGGGTTAGCGCCCTCGGGGACCCAGTACTTC. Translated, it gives CASNPVGLAPSGTQYF.